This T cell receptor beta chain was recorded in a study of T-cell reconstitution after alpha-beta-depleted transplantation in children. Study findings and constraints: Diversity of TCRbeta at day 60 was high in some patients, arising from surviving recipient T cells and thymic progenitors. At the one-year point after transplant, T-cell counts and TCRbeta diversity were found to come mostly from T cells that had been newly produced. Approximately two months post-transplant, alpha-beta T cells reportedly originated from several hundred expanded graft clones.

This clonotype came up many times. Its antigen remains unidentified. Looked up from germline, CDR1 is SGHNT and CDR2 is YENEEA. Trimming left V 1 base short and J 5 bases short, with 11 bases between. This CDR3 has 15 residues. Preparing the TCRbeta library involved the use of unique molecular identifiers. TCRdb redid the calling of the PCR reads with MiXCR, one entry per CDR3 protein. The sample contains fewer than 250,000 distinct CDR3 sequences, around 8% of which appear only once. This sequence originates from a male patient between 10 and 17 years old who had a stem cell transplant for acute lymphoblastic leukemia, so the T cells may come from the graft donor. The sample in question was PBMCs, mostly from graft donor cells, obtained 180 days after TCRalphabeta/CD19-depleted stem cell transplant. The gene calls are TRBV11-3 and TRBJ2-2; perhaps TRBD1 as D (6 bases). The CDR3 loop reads CASSLGRGMTGELFF. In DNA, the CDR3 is TGTGCCAGCAGCTTAGGCAGGGGTATGACCGGGGAGCTGTTTTTT.